Listed below are T cell receptor beta chains from one sample, sequenced in a study of shared clonotypes between healthy human individuals. The assay was immunoSEQ multiplex PCR, and TCRdb's table has in-frame clones only and misses some. Of under 600,000 clones in the sample, around 97% were seen once. Material for sequencing was naive CD4+ T cells sorted from blood. The receptors shown here come from a woman in her 30s in good health. Each CDR3 is given without its conserved first and last residue. The order of the fields is CDR3 protein, D gene, V gene, J gene. D genes are given only for firm matches.

ATSRDVNQPQH	-	TRBV15	TRBJ1-5
ASSLIGGQETQY	-	TRBV7-3	TRBJ2-5
ASSLEGDRGWTQY	TRBD1	TRBV7-2	TRBJ2-7
ASSPPGRSSYNEQF	TRBD2	TRBV18	TRBJ2-1
ASSDGGLAGEEQF	TRBD2	TRBV2	TRBJ2-1
ASSLARGIFNSYEQY	-	TRBV11-2	-
ASSPPGVVPYEQY	-	TRBV27	TRBJ2-7
SVIGTGTDHEQY	TRBD1	TRBV29-1	TRBJ2-7
ASRPGGAGDIYGYT	-	TRBV28	TRBJ1-2
ASSGGGLETQY	TRBD2	TRBV28	TRBJ2-5
ASSILAAPGTDTQY	TRBD2	TRBV7-2	TRBJ2-3
SVVARAGGTDTQY	TRBD2	TRBV29-1	TRBJ2-3
ASSRGLAGLGSYNEQF	TRBD2	TRBV5-1	TRBJ2-1
ASSLRGARDSSGNTIY	TRBD1	TRBV7-9	TRBJ1-3
ASSLLGNSYEQY	-	TRBV6-5	TRBJ2-7
ASSDHTEAF	-	TRBV28	TRBJ1-1
ASSKARQAYEQY	-	TRBV21-1	TRBJ2-7
SARTGDLGNTIY	TRBD1	TRBV29-1	TRBJ1-3
ASSLDWAGRTEQF	TRBD2	TRBV11-2	TRBJ2-1
ASSYVPTNEKLF	-	TRBV6-5	TRBJ1-4
ASSLGQGILYEQY	-	TRBV5-6	TRBJ2-7
ASSLGGRATGNTIY	-	TRBV28	TRBJ1-3
ASRGLPSTDTQY	-	TRBV30	TRBJ2-3
ARGAGCNTIY	-	TRBV19	TRBJ1-3
ASRRQRNEKLF	-	TRBV28	TRBJ1-4
ASSQPTQGGEKLF	-	TRBV4-1	TRBJ1-4